The 20 T cell receptor beta chains listed next were all sequenced from one sample in a study of T cell repertoires in aging, cancer and after chemotherapy. A mixed TRB-A/B primer pool amplified rearranged TRB by multiplex touch-down PCR. TCRdb re-called the multiplex PCR reads with MiXCR, one entry per CDR3 protein. The data contain 600 to 950 distinct CDR3 sequences, 72% of them seen just once; the ten biggest clones take up approximately 51%. Peripheral blood genomic DNA, not sorted cells or RNA, was the template. The specimen sequenced was blood. The receptors were sampled from a human donor with a blood cancer.

J is TRBJ2-7 and V is TRBV5-6; 9 bases are a match to TRBD1. The CDR3 totals 15 residues. CDR1 is SGHDT and CDR2 is YYEEEE in the germline V gene. After removal of 4 bases from V and 2 bases from J, the junction contained 7 bases not matched to a gene. CDR3 amino acids: CASSPGTGYAYEQYF. The CDR3, as DNA: TGTGCCAGCAGCCCTGGGACAGGGTACGCCTACGAGCAGTACTTC.

In this sample, this clonotype is hyperexpanded. The V and J genes are TRBV6-1 and TRBJ1-2; possible D gene TRBD1, 6 bases. Germline V gene lookup returns CDR1 MNHNS and CDR2 SASEGT. The CDR3 totals 14 residues. The V gene lost 2 bases and the J gene lost 2 bases, with 9 bases spanning the gap. The CDR3 loop is CASSERGANYGYTF. The CDR3 DNA reads as TGTGCCAGCAGTGAACGGGGGGCGAACTATGGCTACACCTTC.

This clonotype is labeled as hyperexpanded. V gene TRBV6-5 combines with J gene TRBJ1-5; D gene ambiguous. There are 14 residues in the CDR3. Germline V gene lookup returns CDR1 MNHEY and CDR2 SVGAGI. Trimming pared 6 bases from V and 2 bases from J, leaving 11 bases between. CDR3 in amino acids: CASRVLGGNQPQHF. The CDR3 DNA sequence: TGTGCCAGCAGAGTACTGGGTGGCAATCAGCCCCAGCATTTT.

The gene calls are TRBV6-5 and TRBJ2-3; TRBD1 aligns across 8 bases. CDR1 is MNHEY, CDR2 SVGAGI, per germline. V gave up 6 bases and J gave up 2 bases; unmatched junction bases: 13. The CDR3 totals 17 residues. CDR3 residues: CASSPLRGQGFTDTQYF. CDR3 in DNA: TGTGCCAGCAGCCCCCTCCGCGGACAGGGTTTCACAGATACGCAGTATTTT.

This chain links TRBV15 with TRBJ1-2, with 7 bases that match TRBD1. V trimming: 3 bases; J trimming: 0 bases; junction bases outside the gene matches: 7. The CDR3 contains 16 residues. Germline lookup yields CDR1 LNHNV and CDR2 YYDKDF (reference sequence). CDR3 sequence reads: CATSSLRTGSNYGYTF. CDR3 sequence (DNA): TGTGCCACCAGCAGCCTTAGGACAGGTTCTAACTATGGCTACACCTTC.

The CDR3 here is CAWSPRGRELFF. CDR3 sequence (DNA): TGTGCCTGGAGTCCACGGGGCCGGGAGCTGTTTTTT. The chain combines TRBV30 with TRBJ2-2, with D perhaps matching TRBD1 or TRBD2 (5 bases each). Trimming left V 2 bases short and J 9 bases short, with 10 bases between. The CDR3 consists of 12 residues. Germline V gene lookup returns CDR1 GTSNPN and CDR2 SVGIG (reference sequence).

The rearrangement links TRBV6-2 or TRBV6-3 to TRBJ1-1; TRBD1 aligns across 8 bases. This CDR3 region has 14 residues. Germline CDR1 MNHEY, CDR2 SVGEGT. V gave up 5 bases and J gave up 6 bases; unmatched junction bases: 8. The CDR3 coding sequence is TGTGCCAGCAGTAATCTCAGGGGGCAGGCTGAAGCTTTCTTT. Residues: CASSNLRGQAEAFF.

The V gene is TRBV6-5, the J gene TRBJ1-1, with D possibly matching TRBD1 (5 bases). Germline loops: CDR1 MNHEY, CDR2 SVGAGI. The CDR3 is made up of 15 amino acids. Deletions cut 3 bases from V and 3 bases from J, with 14 bases between. The CDR3 loop reads CASSYRYRIYTEAFF. CDR3 bases: TGTGCCAGCAGTTATCGGTACAGGATTTACACTGAAGCTTTCTTT.

The rearrangement joins TRBV19 to TRBJ2-3; D perhaps matches TRBD2 (6 bases). Germline CDR1 LNHDA, CDR2 SQIVND (reference sequence). The germline V and J ends were trimmed by 3 bases and 4 bases, with 11 bases remaining between them. The CDR3 loop spans 14 amino acids. The CDR3 nucleotides are TGTGCCAGTAGTATCACTAGCCCCCCAGATACGCAGTATTTT. Protein sequence: CASSITSPPDTQYF.

V is TRBV5-1 and J is TRBJ1-2; D possibly corresponds to TRBD1 (5 bases). V was trimmed by 1 base and J by 6 bases, leaving 13 bases between them. The CDR3 consists of 14 residues. Germline V gene lookup returns CDR1 SGHRS and CDR2 YFSETQ. CDR3 in amino acids: CASSLQGREDGYTF. CDR3 sequence (DNA): TGCGCCAGCAGCTTGCAGGGCAGGGAGGATGGCTACACCTTC.

The J gene is TRBJ2-5, the V gene TRBV11-2, with D uncertain. V lost 6 bases and J lost 4, with 15 bases in between. This CDR3 is built from 14 residues. Germline V gives CDR1 SGHAT, CDR2 FQNNGV. The CDR3 bases are TGTGCCAGCAGTCCTGTCGGTACCGCAGAGACCCAGTACTTC. Translation: CASSPVGTAETQYF.

The gene calls are TRBV5-4 and TRBJ1-2; D is unresolved. From germline, CDR1 is SGHNT and CDR2 YYREEE (reference sequence). The V end was cut by 0 bases, the J end by 7 bases, with 16 bases between. This CDR3 contains 15 residues. CDR3 DNA sequence: TGTGCCAGCAGCTTGGGGGAATCGGCCAGATTTGGCTACACCTTC. Translated: CASSLGESARFGYTF.

This clonotype was seen a handful of times. The J gene is TRBJ1-2, the V gene TRBV24-1; possibly TRBD1 for D (5 bases). Trimming pared 2 bases from V and 6 bases from J, leaving 15 bases between. The germline V gene encodes CDR1 KGHDR and CDR2 SFDVKD. The CDR3 loop spans 15 amino acids. Here the CDR3 reads CATSDSGLEGDGYTF. The CDR3 nucleotides read TGTGCCACCAGTGATTCGGGTCTTGAAGGGGATGGCTACACCTTC.

V is TRBV10-2 and J is TRBJ2-1; 11 bases agree with TRBD2. This CDR3 region has 16 residues. Germline CDR1 and CDR2: WSHSY and SAAADI. V shed 6 bases and J 0 bases; nucleotides not matched to a gene: 4. CDR3 DNA: TGCGCCAGCAGGCTAGCGGGGGGTTTCTCCTACAATGAGCAGTTCTTC. The encoded protein is CASRLAGGFSYNEQFF.

The chain uses TRBV10-1 and TRBJ2-6; 7 positions match TRBD1. The CDR3 extends over 19 amino acids. V was pared by 6 bases and J by 0 bases, with 14 bases of the junction left unmatched. Germline V CDR1 and CDR2: WNHNN, SYGVQD (reference sequence). The CDR3 region is CASSRDSQSLSSGANVLTF. The CDR3 nucleotides read TGCGCCAGCAGCCGGGACAGCCAAAGTCTGAGCTCTGGGGCCAACGTCCTGACTTTC.

The chain is built from TRBV7-2 and TRBJ2-1; TRBD2 might be the D (7 bases). The CDR3 contains 16 residues. CDR1 and CDR2 (germline): SGHTA, FQGNSA. The germline V and J ends were trimmed by 5 bases and 12 bases, with 26 bases remaining between them. For the CDR3, the DNA is TGTGCCAGCAGCCCCGCCGGGGGGCCGAAAGGGGGGGGGCAGTTCTTC. Amino acid sequence: CASSPAGGPKGGGQFF.

The genes are TRBV15 and TRBJ1-5, with a tentative D call TRBD1 (5 bases). Trimming removed 8 bases at V and 6 bases at J, with 20 bases between. CDR3 size: 15 residues. Germline CDR1 and CDR2: LNHNV and YYDKDF (reference sequence). The DNA for the CDR3 is TGTGCCACCGGGTCCCAAGGCAGGGCGGGTCAGCCCCAGCATTTT. As protein: CATGSQGRAGQPQHF.

This clonotype was seen more than once but under ten times. V usage is TRBV15 and J usage is TRBJ2-1; maybe TRBD2 (5 bases). The germline V gene has CDR1 LNHNV and CDR2 YYDKDF (reference sequence). V lost 8 bases, J lost 2 bases, and 16 bases lay in between. The CDR3 sequence is 15 residues long. The CDR3 is CATLDNRGTYNEQFF. The CDR3 DNA is TGTGCCACCCTCGACAACCGGGGTACCTACAATGAGCAGTTCTTC.

The chain couples TRBV5-6 to TRBJ2-7; 9 bases are shared with TRBD1. The DNA end lines up better with TRBJ2-5; the J call may be wrong. The CDR3 runs 15 residues. Per germline, CDR1 SGHDT and CDR2 YYEEEE. The CDR3 nucleotides are TGTGCCAGCAGCCTACGACAGGGGGACAAAGAGACCCAGTACTTC. Residues: CASSLRQGDKETQYF.

The chain couples TRBV5-6 to TRBJ2-5; the D is unclear. The CDR3 sequence is 14 residues long. CDR1 and CDR2 (germline): SGHDT, YYEEEE. V lost 0 bases and J 2 bases, leaving 8 bases between the germline ends. The CDR3 DNA reads TGTGCCAGCAGCTTGGTCACACTTCAAGAGACCCAGTACTTC. Protein: CASSLVTLQETQYF.